The 27 T cell receptor beta chains below were found in one sample sequenced in a study of shared clonotypes between healthy human individuals. Repertoires were generated with immunoSEQ multiplex PCR, while TCRdb's copy carries only in-frame clones and drops some. The sample lists approximately 530,000 clones; around 96% were seen once. Sequencing input: naive CD4+ T cells sorted from blood. Subset in this sample: CD45RA+ positively selected. The source of these receptors is a woman aged 25 to 39 in good health.

This sequence joins TRBV5-1 and TRBJ2-3; weak D call: TRBD2 (6 bases). CDR3 size: 17 residues. V gave up 1 base and J gave up 0 bases, with 15 bases separating them. From germline, CDR1 is SGHRS and CDR2 YFSETQ. The CDR3 DNA follows: TGCGCCAGCAGCTTGCAAGGTAGCGGAGCTAGCACAGATACGCAGTATTTT. It translates to CASSLQGSGASTDTQYF.

The chain employs TRBV28 and TRBJ1-4; 9 nucleotides agree with TRBD1. The CDR3 contains 17 residues. V was clipped by 2 bases and J by 0 bases; unmatched bases: 4. From germline, CDR1 is MDHEN and CDR2 SYDVKM. CDR3 in DNA: TGTGCCAGCAGTTTACGGGGACAGGGACCAACTAATGAAAAACTGTTTTTT. Its protein is CASSLRGQGPTNEKLFF.

V gene TRBV28 combines with J gene TRBJ2-3, with 11 bases that match TRBD2. CDR3 length: 14 residues. Germline V CDR1 and CDR2: MDHEN, SYDVKM. V was clipped by 6 bases and J by 9 bases; unmatched bases: 8. The CDR3 loop is CASSSGTSGLTQYF. As DNA, the CDR3 is TGTGCCAGCAGCTCCGGGACTAGCGGCTTGACGCAGTATTTT.

The rearrangement links TRBV28 to TRBJ2-7, with 8 bases lining up with TRBD1. This CDR3 contains 15 residues. The V and J ends lost 5 bases and 6 bases, in that order; junction bases with no gene match: 12. Germline V gives CDR1 MDHEN, CDR2 SYDVKM. The CDR3 DNA reads TGTGCCAGCAGTCCCGTCCAGGGGGCGATGGGCGAGCAGTACTTC. Its protein is CASSPVQGAMGEQYF.

This chain links TRBV30 with TRBJ2-7; 9 nucleotides align to TRBD2. Judging by the DNA end, TRBJ2-1 fits better; the J call may be wrong. Germline lookup yields CDR1 GTSNPN and CDR2 SVGIG (reference sequence). The CDR3 loop spans 15 amino acids. CDR3 sequence (DNA): TGTGCCTGGGACTTATCTAGCGGGAAAGTAAATGAGCAGTTCTTC. Translating it yields CAWDLSSGKVNEQFF.

The genes are TRBV29-1 and TRBJ2-3, with D possibly TRBD1 on 6 matching bases. The V gene lost 6 bases and the J gene lost 6 bases, with 10 bases spanning the gap. The CDR3 is 11 residues long. Germline V gene lookup returns CDR1 SQVTM and CDR2 ANQGSEA. CDR3 loop: CSVGHPDTQYF. Written as DNA, the CDR3 is TGCAGCGTGGGACACCCCGATACGCAGTATTTT.

This chain connects TRBV19 to TRBJ2-5; the match to TRBD2 covers 7 bases. The length of the CDR3 is 14 residues. V dropped 5 bases and J dropped 2; count of bases not matched to a gene: 5. Germline values: CDR1 LNHDA, CDR2 SQIVND (reference sequence). The CDR3 DNA reads TGTGCCAGTAGTCCTCGGGGAGGGCAAGAGACCCAGTACTTC. It codes for CASSPRGGQETQYF.

The gene calls are TRBV28 and TRBJ2-1; D might be TRBD2 (5 bases). The germline CDR1 and CDR2 sequences are MDHEN and SYDVKM. The CDR3 extends over 13 amino acids. Deletions cut 2 bases from V and 6 bases from J, with 8 bases between. CDR3 coding DNA: TGTGCCAGCAGTTTACTAGGGAGCAATGAGCAGTTCTTC. Amino acids: CASSLLGSNEQFF. Full variable domain (outside the CDR3, taken from reference TRBV28 and TRBJ2-1): DVKVTQSSRYLVKRTGEKVFLECVQDMDHENMFWYRQDPGLGLRLIYFSYDVKMKEKGDIPEGYSVSREKKERFSLILESASTNQTSMYLCASSLLGSNEQFFGPGTRLTVL.

The chain employs TRBV27 and TRBJ1-4, with 8 bases fitting TRBD1. Germline CDR1 and CDR2: MNHEY and SMNVEV (reference sequence). The CDR3 has 15 amino acids. V was pared by 8 bases and J by 3 bases, with 8 bases of the junction left unmatched. In nucleotides, the CDR3 is TGTGCCAGCGCGTTTCGGGACAGGCCTAATGAAAAACTGTTTTTT. It is translated as CASAFRDRPNEKLFF.

The V gene is TRBV5-1, the J gene TRBJ2-7; 10 nucleotides agree with TRBD1. There are 14 residues in the CDR3. The V gene end was trimmed by 5 bases and the J gene end by 6 bases; junction bases not matched to a gene: 8. Germline V gene data show CDR1 as SGHRS and CDR2 as YFSETQ. CDR3 DNA sequence: TGCGCCAGCAGTTTGCGAGGGGACAGGGGCGAGCAGTACTTC. Its protein is CASSLRGDRGEQYF.

This chain uses TRBV4-1 with TRBJ1-4, with TRBD1 as a possible D gene (5 bases). The germline V gene has CDR1 MGHRA and CDR2 YSYEKL. Deletions cut 6 bases from V and 5 bases from J, with 19 bases between. The CDR3 extends over 16 amino acids. CDR3 in amino acids: CASSPSAREGNEKLFF. CDR3 bases: TGCGCCAGCAGTCCTTCCGCCAGGGAGGGGAATGAAAAACTGTTTTTT.

As for this clone: Compared with germline, one end of the junction differs, possibly owing to a read error. The V and J genes are TRBV6-6 and TRBJ2-2, with D uncertain. There are 16 residues in the CDR3. Germline CDR1 and CDR2: MNHNY and SVGAGI (reference sequence). CDR3 sequence: CASSSSMEWNPGELFF. The CDR3, as DNA: TGTGCCAGCAGTTCTTCAATGGAGTGGAACCCCGGGGAGCTGTTTTTT.

The chain combines TRBV11-2 with TRBJ1-4; no reliable D call. The CDR3 contains 15 residues. The V end was cut by 5 bases, the J end by 3 bases, with 13 bases between. Germline assignment: CDR1 SGHAT and CDR2 FQNNGV. DNA for the CDR3: TGTGCCAGCAGCCTCACCCGCGGAGCTAATGAAAAACTGTTTTTT. It specifies CASSLTRGANEKLFF.

The CDR3 is CASSLESLLAAEEFF. CDR3 nucleotide sequence: TGTGCCAGCAGCTTGGAATCACTCCTAGCAGCGGAGGAGTTCTTC. The rearrangement links TRBV5-8 to TRBJ2-1, with a tentative D call TRBD2 (5 bases). Trimming removed 0 bases from V and 14 bases from J, with 21 bases in between. This CDR3 spans 15 amino acids. Germline V gene sequence: CDR1 SGHTS, CDR2 YDEGEE.

This chain uses TRBV9 with TRBJ2-7; 8 nucleotides match TRBD1. Trimming cost V 0 bases and J 4 bases; bases outside gene matches: 9. In germline, CDR1 is SGDLS, CDR2 YYNGEE. The CDR3 sequence is 16 residues long. CDR3 sequence (DNA): TGTGCCAGCAGCGTAGGGGCAGGGGGCAGCACTTACGAGCAGTACTTC. It yields the protein CASSVGAGGSTYEQYF.

This clone was observed a single time. The chain has TRBV7-2 and TRBJ2-7; 7 bases map to TRBD2. The germline CDR1 and CDR2 sequences are SGHTA and FQGNSA. There are 16 residues in the CDR3. J was trimmed by 2 bases and V by 1 base; bases with no gene match: 8. CDR3 region: CASSLDLTGGAYEQYF. The CDR3 region has the DNA TGTGCCAGCAGCTTAGATCTGACGGGAGGAGCCTACGAGCAGTACTTC.

The chain is built from TRBV9 and TRBJ1-1; the D is unclear. V was shortened by 4 bases and J by 1 base, with 11 bases between the two germline ends. Germline loops: CDR1 SGDLS, CDR2 YYNGEE. The CDR3 covers 14 residues. The CDR3 nucleotides are TGTGCCAGCAGCCGTGGACGGGAGAACACTGAAGCTTTCTTT. Translation gives CASSRGRENTEAFF.

The CDR3 protein is CASSGVLATGELFF. CDR3 bases: TGTGCCAGCAGTGGCGTTCTAGCCACCGGGGAGCTGTTTTTT. The chain recombines TRBV6-1 with TRBJ2-2, with a tentative D call TRBD2 (5 bases). Per germline, CDR1 MNHNS and CDR2 SASEGT. V gave up 4 bases and J gave up 4 bases, with 10 bases separating them. CDR3 length equals 14 residues.

This sequence joins TRBV19 and TRBJ2-7; D is unclear. The V gene's germline CDR1 is LNHDA and CDR2 SQIVND (reference sequence). The CDR3 runs to 11 residues. V lost 11 bases and J lost 5, with 13 bases in between. CDR3 residues: CAPIPLDEQYF. The CDR3, as DNA: TGTGCCCCAATCCCTTTGGACGAGCAGTACTTC. Full variable domain (rest looked up from reference TRBV19 and TRBJ2-7): DGGITQSPKYLFRKEGQNVTLSCEQNLNHDAMYWYRQDPGQGLRLIYYSQIVNDFQKGDIAEGYSVSREKKESFPLTVTSAQKNPTAFYLCAPIPLDEQYFGPGTRLTVT.

This chain joins TRBV2 and TRBJ2-4; 11 nucleotides agree with TRBD2. CDR3 length equals 18 residues. Germline trimming cut 3 bases from V and 3 bases from J; bases unmatched to any gene: 10. Germline values: CDR1 SNHLY, CDR2 FYNNEI. The CDR3 nucleotides read TGTGCCAGCAGTGAGATAGCGGGAGGGCCGGGGGTCAAAAACATTCAGTACTTC. Translation: CASSEIAGGPGVKNIQYF.

The genes are TRBV5-1 and TRBJ2-2, with 7 bases matching TRBD1. Germline CDR1 and CDR2: SGHRS and YFSETQ. CDR3 length equals 16 residues. The V and J ends lost 0 bases and 0 bases, in that order; junction bases with no gene match: 2. CDR3 residues: CASSLVGGPNTGELFF. The CDR3 DNA reads as TGCGCCAGCAGCTTGGTAGGGGGCCCGAACACCGGGGAGCTGTTTTTT.

The chain is built from TRBV4-2 and TRBJ2-5; 10 nucleotides agree with TRBD1. The CDR3 has 16 residues. Germline CDR1 LGHNA, CDR2 YNFKEQ. V trimming: 4 bases; J trimming: 5 bases; junction bases outside the gene matches: 10. DNA for the CDR3: TGTGCCAGCAGCCCAGGGCAGACAGGGGGCTTGGAGACCCAGTACTTC. This sequence encodes CASSPGQTGGLETQYF.

This clone was detected only once. In the same sample, other DNA sequences code for this CDR3. J is TRBJ2-1 and V is TRBV18; tentative D call: TRBD2 (6 bases). With 3 bases removed from V and 0 bases from J, the gap between germline ends came to 9 bases. CDR3 length equals 15 residues. Germline CDR1 KGHSH, CDR2 LQKENI. CDR3 sequence: CASSPIGSSYNEQFF. The CDR3 nucleotides are TGTGCCAGCTCACCCATCGGGAGCTCCTACAATGAGCAGTTCTTC.

The chain combines TRBV28 with TRBJ1-2; D may be TRBD1 (5 bases). Trimming shortened V by 2 bases and J by 8 bases, and 9 bases separated the two germline ends. CDR1 and CDR2 from the germline V gene are MDHEN and SYDVKM. The CDR3 runs 12 residues. For the CDR3, the DNA is TGTGCCAGCAGTTTAGGGCAGGGCGGCTACACCTTC. This gives the protein CASSLGQGGYTF.

The genes are TRBV7-1 and TRBJ2-7, with D unclear. TRBV7-1 is an ORF for which the function is uncertain. The CDR3 runs 11 residues. Trimming shortened V by 4 bases and J by 4 bases, and 5 bases separated the two germline ends. For the CDR3, the DNA is TGTGCCAGCAGCTTAGTATACGAGCAGTACTTC. Translating gives CASSLVYEQYF.

This sequence joins TRBV7-9 and TRBJ1-1; 8 bases fit TRBD1. The CDR3 is made up of 15 amino acids. In germline, CDR1 is SEHNR, CDR2 FQNEAQ (reference sequence). Trimming removed 0 bases from V and 3 bases from J; junction bases left unmatched: 3. The CDR3 nucleotides are TGTGCCAGCAGCTTAGCGCAGGGGGCTTACACTGAAGCTTTCTTT. This encodes CASSLAQGAYTEAFF.

CDR3 in amino acids: CASSQDRGLADKNTGELFF. In DNA, the CDR3 is TGCGCCAGCAGCCAAGATCGGGGACTAGCGGATAAAAACACCGGGGAGCTGTTTTTT. The gene calls are TRBV4-1 and TRBJ2-2; 11 bases are a match to TRBD2. This CDR3 has 19 residues. With 0 bases clipped from V and 2 bases from J, the junction kept 8 bases outside the gene matches. Per the germline V gene, CDR1 is MGHRA and CDR2 is YSYEKL.